This T cell receptor beta chain was profiled in a study of T cells in women clearing cervical HPV infection. Measured with immunoSEQ multiplex PCR; TCRdb has only the in-frame clones, and not every one. The sample data list about 30,000 clones. V lost 2 bases, J lost 4 bases, and 4 bases stayed unmatched. The CDR3 has 14 amino acids. Germline V gene sequence: CDR1 KGHSH, CDR2 LQKENI. Regarding this clone: Coverage ceases 3 residues before the CDR3 finishes, and the germline J gene fills in the end.

The sample comprised blood buffy coat. This TCR was recovered from a woman aged 18 to 69 with a cervical HPV16 infection that either progressed to CIN3+ or cleared (not recorded which). The V call is TRBV18, the J call TRBJ1-1; 7 bases align to TRBD1. The DNA read from the CDR3 is TGTGCCAGCTCACCAGAGGGGGCGAGCACTGAA. It is translated as CASSPEGASTE. The whole CDR3 sequence reads CASSPEGASTEAFF.